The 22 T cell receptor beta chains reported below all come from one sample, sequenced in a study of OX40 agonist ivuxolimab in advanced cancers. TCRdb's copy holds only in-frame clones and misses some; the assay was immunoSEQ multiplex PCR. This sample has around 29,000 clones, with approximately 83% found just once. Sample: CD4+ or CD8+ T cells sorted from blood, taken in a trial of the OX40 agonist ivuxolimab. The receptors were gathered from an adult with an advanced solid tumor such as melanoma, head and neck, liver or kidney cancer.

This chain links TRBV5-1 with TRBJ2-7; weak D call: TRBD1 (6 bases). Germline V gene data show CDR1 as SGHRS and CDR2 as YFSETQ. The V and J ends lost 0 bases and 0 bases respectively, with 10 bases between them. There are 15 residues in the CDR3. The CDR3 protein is CASSLDRAVSYEQYF. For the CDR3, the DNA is TGCGCCAGCAGCTTGGACAGGGCCGTCTCCTACGAGCAGTACTTC.

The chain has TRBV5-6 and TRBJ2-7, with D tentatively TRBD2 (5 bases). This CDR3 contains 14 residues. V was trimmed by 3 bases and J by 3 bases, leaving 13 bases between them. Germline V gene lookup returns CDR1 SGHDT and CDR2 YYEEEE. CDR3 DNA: TGTGCCAGCAGCTCCTGGACTGAAAACTACGAGCAGTACTTC. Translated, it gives CASSSWTENYEQYF.

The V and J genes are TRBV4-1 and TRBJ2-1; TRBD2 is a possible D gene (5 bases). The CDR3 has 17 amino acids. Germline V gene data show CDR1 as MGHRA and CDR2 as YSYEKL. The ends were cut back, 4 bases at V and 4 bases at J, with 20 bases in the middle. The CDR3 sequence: CASSPKGADSVYNEQFF. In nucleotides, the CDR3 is TGCGCCAGCAGCCCGAAAGGAGCGGACTCAGTGTACAATGAGCAGTTCTTC.

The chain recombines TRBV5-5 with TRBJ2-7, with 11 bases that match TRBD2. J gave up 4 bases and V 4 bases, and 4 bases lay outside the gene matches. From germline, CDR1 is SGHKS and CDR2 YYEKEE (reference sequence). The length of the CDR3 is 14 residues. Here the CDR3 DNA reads TGTGCCAGCAGCCAACTAGCGGGGGAATACGAGCAGTACTTC. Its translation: CASSQLAGEYEQYF.

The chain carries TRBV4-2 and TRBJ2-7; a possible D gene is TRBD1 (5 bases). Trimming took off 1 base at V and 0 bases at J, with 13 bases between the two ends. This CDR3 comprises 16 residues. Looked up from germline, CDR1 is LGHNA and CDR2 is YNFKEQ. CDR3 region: CASSQADSSSSYEQYF. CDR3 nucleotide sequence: TGTGCCAGCAGCCAAGCTGACAGTTCCAGCTCCTACGAGCAGTACTTC.

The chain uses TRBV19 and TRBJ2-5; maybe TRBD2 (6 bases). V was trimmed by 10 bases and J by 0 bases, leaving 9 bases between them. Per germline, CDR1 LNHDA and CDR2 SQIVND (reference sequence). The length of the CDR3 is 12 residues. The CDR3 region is CATGTHQETQYF. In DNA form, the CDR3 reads TGTGCCACAGGGACTCACCAAGAGACCCAGTACTTC.

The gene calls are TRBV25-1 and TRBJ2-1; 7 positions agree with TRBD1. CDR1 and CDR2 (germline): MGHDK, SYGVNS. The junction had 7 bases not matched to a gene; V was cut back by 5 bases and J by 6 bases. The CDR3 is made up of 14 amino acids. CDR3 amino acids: CASSLQGPGNEQFF. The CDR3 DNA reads TGTGCCAGCAGTCTACAGGGGCCCGGCAATGAGCAGTTCTTC.

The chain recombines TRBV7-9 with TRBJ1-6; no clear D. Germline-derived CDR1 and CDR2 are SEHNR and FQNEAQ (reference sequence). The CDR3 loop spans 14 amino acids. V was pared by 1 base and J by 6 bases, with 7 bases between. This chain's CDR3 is CASSLVGSNSPLHF. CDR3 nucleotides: TGTGCCAGCAGCTTAGTAGGATCTAATTCACCCCTCCACTTT.

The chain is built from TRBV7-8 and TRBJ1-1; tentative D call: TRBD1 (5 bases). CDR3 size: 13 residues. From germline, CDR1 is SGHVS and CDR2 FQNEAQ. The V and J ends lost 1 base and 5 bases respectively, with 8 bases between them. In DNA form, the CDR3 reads TGTGCCAGCAGCTTAGAGGGGCGGACTGAAGCTTTCTTT. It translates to CASSLEGRTEAFF.

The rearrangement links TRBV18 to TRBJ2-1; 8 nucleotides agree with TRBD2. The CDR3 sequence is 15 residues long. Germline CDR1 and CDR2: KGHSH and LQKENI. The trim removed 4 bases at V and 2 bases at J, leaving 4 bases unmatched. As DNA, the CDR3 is TGTGCCAGCTCACGGGTCGGGGGGGCCTACAATGAGCAGTTCTTC. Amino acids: CASSRVGGAYNEQFF.

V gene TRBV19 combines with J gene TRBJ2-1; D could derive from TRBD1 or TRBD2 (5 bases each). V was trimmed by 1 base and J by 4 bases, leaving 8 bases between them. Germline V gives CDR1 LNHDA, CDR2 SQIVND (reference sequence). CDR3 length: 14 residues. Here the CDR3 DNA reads TGTGCCAGTAGTATAGGGGGGTTGTACAATGAGCAGTTCTTC. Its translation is CASSIGGLYNEQFF.

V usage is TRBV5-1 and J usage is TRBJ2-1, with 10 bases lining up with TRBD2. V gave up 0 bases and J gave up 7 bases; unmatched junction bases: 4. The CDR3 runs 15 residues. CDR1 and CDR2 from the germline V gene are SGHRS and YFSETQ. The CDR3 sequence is CASSLVSGGLNEQFF. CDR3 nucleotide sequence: TGCGCCAGCAGCTTGGTTAGCGGGGGGTTGAATGAGCAGTTCTTC.

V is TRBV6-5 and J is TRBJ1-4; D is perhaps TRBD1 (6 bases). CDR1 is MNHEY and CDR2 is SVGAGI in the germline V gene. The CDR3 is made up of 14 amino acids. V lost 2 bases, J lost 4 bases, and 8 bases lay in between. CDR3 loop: CASSYRQVNEKLFF. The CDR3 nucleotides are TGTGCCAGCAGTTACCGACAGGTTAATGAAAAACTGTTTTTT.

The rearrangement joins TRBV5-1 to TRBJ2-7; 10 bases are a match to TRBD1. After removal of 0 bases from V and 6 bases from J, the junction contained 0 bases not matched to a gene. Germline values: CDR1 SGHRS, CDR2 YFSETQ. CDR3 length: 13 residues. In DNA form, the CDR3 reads TGCGCCAGCAGCTTGGGGGACAGGGGCGAGCAGTACTTC. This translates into CASSLGDRGEQYF.

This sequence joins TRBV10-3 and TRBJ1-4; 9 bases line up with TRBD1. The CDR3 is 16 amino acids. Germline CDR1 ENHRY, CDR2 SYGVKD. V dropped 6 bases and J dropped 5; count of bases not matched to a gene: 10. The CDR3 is CAISPSPGTGNEKLFF. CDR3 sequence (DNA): TGTGCCATCAGCCCCTCCCCCGGGACAGGGAATGAAAAACTGTTTTTT.

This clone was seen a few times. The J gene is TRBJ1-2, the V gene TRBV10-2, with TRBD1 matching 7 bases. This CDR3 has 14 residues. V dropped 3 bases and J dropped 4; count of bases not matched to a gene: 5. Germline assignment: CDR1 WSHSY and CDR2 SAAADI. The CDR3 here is CASSERQGGYGYTF. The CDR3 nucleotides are TGCGCCAGCAGTGAACGACAGGGCGGCTATGGCTACACCTTC.

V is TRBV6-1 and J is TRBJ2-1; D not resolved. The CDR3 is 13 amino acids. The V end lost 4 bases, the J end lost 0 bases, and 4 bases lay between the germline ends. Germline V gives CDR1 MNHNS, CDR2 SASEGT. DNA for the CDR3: TGTGCCAGCAGTGGGGACTCCTACAATGAGCAGTTCTTC. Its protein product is CASSGDSYNEQFF.

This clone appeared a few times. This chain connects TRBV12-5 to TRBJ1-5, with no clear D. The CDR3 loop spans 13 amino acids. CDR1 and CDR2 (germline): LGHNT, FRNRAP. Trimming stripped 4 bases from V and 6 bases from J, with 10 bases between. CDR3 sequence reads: CASGYSISQPQHF. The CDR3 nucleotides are TGTGCTAGTGGTTACTCCATAAGTCAGCCCCAGCATTTT.

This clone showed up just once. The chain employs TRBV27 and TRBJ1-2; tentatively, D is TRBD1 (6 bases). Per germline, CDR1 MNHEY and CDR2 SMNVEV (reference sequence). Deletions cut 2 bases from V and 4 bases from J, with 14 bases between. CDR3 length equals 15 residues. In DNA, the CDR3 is TGTGCCAGCAGTTTAGGTACAGGGAACTCCTATGGCTACACCTTC. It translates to CASSLGTGNSYGYTF.

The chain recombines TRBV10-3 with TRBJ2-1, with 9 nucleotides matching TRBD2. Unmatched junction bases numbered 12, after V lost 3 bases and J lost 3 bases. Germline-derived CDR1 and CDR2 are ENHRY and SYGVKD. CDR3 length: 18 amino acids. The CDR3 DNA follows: TGTGCCATCAGTGACCGCGAGGGTGCGGGGGGGCTCTACAATGAGCAGTTCTTC. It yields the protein CAISDREGAGGLYNEQFF.

DNA for the CDR3: TGTGCCAGCAGCTTAGTGGACGGATCCTACGAGCAGTACTTC. Encoded protein: CASSLVDGSYEQYF. The chain combines TRBV11-2 with TRBJ2-7; D gene uncertain. The CDR3 covers 14 residues. Trimming shortened V by 1 base and J by 1 base, and 8 bases separated the two germline ends. Germline V gives CDR1 SGHAT, CDR2 FQNNGV.

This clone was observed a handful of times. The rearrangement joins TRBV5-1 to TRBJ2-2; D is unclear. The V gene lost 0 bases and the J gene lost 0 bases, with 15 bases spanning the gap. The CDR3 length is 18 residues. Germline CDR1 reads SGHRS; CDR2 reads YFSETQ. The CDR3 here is CASSLAGTRSANTGELFF. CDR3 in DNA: TGCGCCAGCAGCTTGGCGGGCACTCGGTCCGCGAACACCGGGGAGCTGTTTTTT.